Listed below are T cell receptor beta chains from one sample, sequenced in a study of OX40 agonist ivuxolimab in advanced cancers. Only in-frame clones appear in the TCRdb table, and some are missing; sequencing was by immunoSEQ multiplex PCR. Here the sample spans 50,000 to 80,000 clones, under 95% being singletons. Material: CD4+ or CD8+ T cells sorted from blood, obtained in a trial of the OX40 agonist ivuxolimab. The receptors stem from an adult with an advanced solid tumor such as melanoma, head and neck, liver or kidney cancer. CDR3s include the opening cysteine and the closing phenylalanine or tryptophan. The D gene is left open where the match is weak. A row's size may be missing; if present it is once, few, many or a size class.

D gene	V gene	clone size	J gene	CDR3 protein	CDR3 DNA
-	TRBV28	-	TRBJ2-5	CATGLGGEETQYF	TGTGCCACCGGGTTGGGGGGCGAGGAGACCCAGTACTTC
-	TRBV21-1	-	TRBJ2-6	CASSKGLGGTGANVLTF	TGTGCCAGCAGCAAGGGCTTGGGGGGCACCGGGGCCAACGTCCTGACTTTC
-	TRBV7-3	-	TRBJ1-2	CASSTRRYYGYTF	TGTGCCAGCAGCACCCGACGATACTATGGCTACACCTTC
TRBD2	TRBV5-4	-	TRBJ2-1	CASRRGLAGGGGEQFF	TGTGCCAGCAGGCGAGGACTAGCGGGAGGAGGTGGTGAGCAGTTCTTC
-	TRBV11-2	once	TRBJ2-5	CASSFPSGGTQETQYF	TGTGCCAGCAGCTTCCCCTCTGGGGGGACCCAAGAGACCCAGTACTTC
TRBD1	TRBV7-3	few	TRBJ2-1	CASSLGTGYNEQFF	TGTGCCAGCAGCTTAGGGACAGGGTACAATGAGCAGTTCTTC
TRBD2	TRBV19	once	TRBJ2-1	CASMMLAASNEQFF	TGTGCCAGTATGATGCTAGCGGCCTCCAATGAGCAGTTCTTC
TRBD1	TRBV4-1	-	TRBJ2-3	CASSQRTGGDTQYF	TGCGCCAGCAGCCAGAGGACAGGGGGCGACACGCAGTATTTT
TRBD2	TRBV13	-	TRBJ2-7	CASSPGTSGRFEQYF	TGTGCCAGCAGCCCTGGGACTAGCGGGAGATTCGAGCAGTACTTC
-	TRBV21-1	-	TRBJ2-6	CASSGPRLPGANVLTF	TGTGCCAGCAGCGGGCCCCGATTACCTGGGGCCAACGTCCTGACTTTC
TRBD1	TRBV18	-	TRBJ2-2	CASSPRPQGASGELFF	TGTGCCAGCTCACCGAGACCCCAGGGGGCATCCGGGGAGCTGTTTTTT
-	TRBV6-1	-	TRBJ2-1	CASSEASGFYNEQFF	TGTGCCAGCAGTGAAGCCTCAGGGTTCTATAATGAGCAGTTCTTC
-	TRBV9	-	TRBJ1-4	CASSSGTSNEKLFF	TGTGCCAGCAGCTCCGGGACAAGCAATGAAAAACTGTTTTTT
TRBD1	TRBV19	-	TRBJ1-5	CASSPQGQGQPQHF	TGTGCCAGTAGTCCACAGGGGCAGGGGCAGCCCCAGCATTTT
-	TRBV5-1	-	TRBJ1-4	CASSKDQGNEKLFF	TGCGCCAGCAGCAAGGACCAGGGTAATGAAAAACTGTTTTTT
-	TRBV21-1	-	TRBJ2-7	CASSNRDRGYEQYF	TGTGCCAGCAGCAATAGGGACAGGGGCTACGAGCAGTACTTC
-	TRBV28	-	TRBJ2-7	CASSYVGEGVSYEQYF	TGTGCCAGCAGTTACGTCGGGGAAGGGGTCTCCTACGAGCAGTACTTC
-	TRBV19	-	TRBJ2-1	CASSPGSSYNEQFF	TGTGCCAGTAGTCCCGGAAGCTCCTACAATGAGCAGTTCTTC
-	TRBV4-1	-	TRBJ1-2	CASSQDGEDYGYTF	TGCGCCAGCAGCCAAGACGGCGAGGACTATGGCTACACCTTC
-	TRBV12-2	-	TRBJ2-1	CASRLADMGCRRNEQFF	TGTGCAAGTCGCTTAGCGGACATGGGGTGCCGGAGGAATGAGCAGTTCTTC
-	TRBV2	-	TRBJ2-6	CASSVPQGLWGANVLTF	TGTGCCAGCAGTGTACCACAGGGTTTGTGGGGGGCCAACGTCCTGACTTTC
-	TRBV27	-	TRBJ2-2	CASSYSAGELFF	TGTGCCAGCAGTTATTCGGCCGGGGAGCTGTTTTTT
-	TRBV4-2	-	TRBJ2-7	CASSQEGLYEQYF	TGTGCCAGCAGCCAAGAGGGACTTTACGAGCAGTACTTC
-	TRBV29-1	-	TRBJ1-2	CSHSEGHYGYTF	TGCAGCCACTCCGAGGGGCACTATGGCTACACCTTC
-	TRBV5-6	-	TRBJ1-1	CASSWRASEAFF	TGTGCCAGCAGCTGGAGGGCGTCTGAAGCTTTCTTT
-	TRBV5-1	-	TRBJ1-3	CASSLAGGGDSGNTIYF	TGCGCCAGCAGCTTGGCCGGCGGGGGTGACTCTGGAAACACCATATATTTT
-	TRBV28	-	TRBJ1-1	CASSLVGIPMNTEAFF	TGTGCCAGCAGTCTGGTGGGAATCCCCATGAACACTGAAGCTTTCTTT
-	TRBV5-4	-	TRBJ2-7	CASSPETRGSYEQYF	TGTGCCAGCAGCCCAGAGACTAGGGGCTCCTACGAGCAGTACTTC
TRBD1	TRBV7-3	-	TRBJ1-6	CASSLAGGGSPLHF	TGTGCCAGCAGCTTAGCAGGGGGCGGCTCACCCCTCCACTTT
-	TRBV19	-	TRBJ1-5	CASRSGVGNQPQHF	TGTGCCAGTAGGTCAGGGGTGGGTAATCAGCCCCAGCATTTT
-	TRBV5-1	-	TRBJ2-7	CASSGNYEQYF	TGCGCCAGCAGCGGAAATTACGAGCAGTACTTC
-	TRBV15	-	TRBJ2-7	CATSRPPSVEQYF	TGTGCCACCAGCAGACCCCCTAGCGTCGAGCAGTACTTC
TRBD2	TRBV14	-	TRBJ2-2	CASSYLSGRWNTGELFF	TGTGCCAGCAGCTATCTTAGCGGGAGGTGGAACACCGGGGAGCTGTTTTTT
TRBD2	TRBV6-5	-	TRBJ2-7	CASSAPGLADPYF	TGTGCCAGCAGTGCACCGGGACTAGCGGATCCGTACTTC
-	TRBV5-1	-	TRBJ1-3	CASSLASEALSGNTIYF	TGCGCCAGCAGCTTGGCCAGTGAAGCCCTCTCTGGAAACACCATATATTTT